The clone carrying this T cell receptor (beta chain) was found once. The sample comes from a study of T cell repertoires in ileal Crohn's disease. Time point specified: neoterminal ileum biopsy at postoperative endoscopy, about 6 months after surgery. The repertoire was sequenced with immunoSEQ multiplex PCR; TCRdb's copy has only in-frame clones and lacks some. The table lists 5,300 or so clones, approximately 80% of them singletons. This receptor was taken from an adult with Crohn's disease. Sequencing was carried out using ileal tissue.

DNA for the CDR3: TGTGCCAGCAGTAACCAACCTAGGACAGTCATGAACACTGAAGCTTTCTTT. It specifies CASSNQPRTVMNTEAFF. The chain employs TRBV28 and TRBJ1-1, with a possible D match to TRBD1 (6 bases). Germline V gene data show CDR1 as MDHEN and CDR2 as SYDVKM. V lost 5 bases and J 0 bases, leaving 19 bases between the germline ends. CDR3 size: 17 residues. The full variable domain, its missing parts supplied by reference TRBV28 and TRBJ1-1, is DVKVTQSSRYLVKRTGEKVFLECVQDMDHENMFWYRQDPGLGLRLIYFSYDVKMKEKGDIPEGYSVSREKKERFSLILESASTNQTSMYLCASSNQPRTVMNTEAFFGQGTRLTVV.